This TCR beta chain was captured in a study of T cell responses to AZD1222 COVID-19 vaccine. Overall study results and limits: Mostly white British, mostly female donors; authors suggested clonal diversity may be underestimated. Only after the peak T cell response were repertoires sampled.

The data were produced by immunoSEQ multiplex PCR, yet TCRdb's version contains in-frame clones alone and is incomplete. The repertoire holds about 140,000 clones, with about 91% as singletons. With regard to this clone: What it recognizes is unknown.

The CDR3 runs 14 residues. V dropped 3 bases and J dropped 0 bases, with 9 bases sitting between them. CDR1 MDHEN and CDR2 SYDVKM come from the germline V gene. This TCR was recovered from an adult who received the AZD1222 COVID-19 vaccine. The chain combines TRBV28 with TRBJ2-7; no reliable D call. This sample comprised peripheral blood, obtained 28 days after the second AZD1222 dose. The DNA of the CDR3 is TGTGCCAGCAGTTTCCGAGGAACCTCCTACGAGCAGTACTTC. This translates into CASSFRGTSYEQYF.